The 12 T cell receptor beta chains below were found in one sample sequenced in a study of blood T cell repertoires in COVID-19. Libraries were prepared by immunoSEQ multiplex PCR; TCRdb keeps only in-frame clonotypes and omits some of them. The data show under 400,000 clones, roughly 90% seen once. Sample: peripheral blood. All receptors derive from a man between 18 and 35 years old with active or convalescent COVID-19.

V gene TRBV4-3 combines with J gene TRBJ2-7; 7 bases are shared with TRBD1. The germline V gene encodes CDR1 LGHNA and CDR2 YSLEER. The CDR3 sequence is 17 residues long. The junction had 12 bases not matched to a gene; V was cut back by 0 bases and J by 4 bases. CDR3 sequence: CASSQDLRQGTLYEQYF. DNA of the CDR3: TGCGCCAGCAGCCAAGATCTTAGACAGGGTACCTTATACGAGCAGTACTTC.

This rearrangement joins TRBV9 to TRBJ1-6; TRBD1 is a possible D gene (5 bases). The CDR3 consists of 15 residues. The V gene's germline CDR1 is SGDLS and CDR2 YYNGEE. Trimming cost V 3 bases and J 9 bases, with 16 bases left between them. Here the CDR3 DNA reads TGTGCCAGCAGCGCCAATGCGGGGCAGGGTTCACCCCTCCACTTT. Encoded protein: CASSANAGQGSPLHF. Full variable domain (remainder filled in from reference TRBV9 and TRBJ1-6): DSGVTQTPKHLITATGQRVTLRCSPRSGDLSVYWYQQSLDQGLQFLIQYYNGEERAKGNILERFSAQQFPDLHSELNLSSLELGDSALYFCASSANAGQGSPLHFGNGTRLTVT.

The CDR3 DNA reads TGTGCCAGTAGTAAGGCGGGCAATCAGCCCCAGCATTTT. Encoded protein: CASSKAGNQPQHF. The chain carries TRBV19 and TRBJ1-5; no clear D gene. Germline-derived CDR1 and CDR2 are LNHDA and SQIVND (reference sequence). This CDR3 region has 13 residues. Trimming took off 4 bases at V and 2 bases at J, with 6 bases between the two ends.

In nucleotides, the CDR3 is TGTGCCAGCAGCTTATTCGTTGCGGGGATTGGTAATCAGCCCCAGCATTTT. It is translated as CASSLFVAGIGNQPQHF. The rearrangement links TRBV7-9 to TRBJ1-5; D unclear. Germline V gives CDR1 SEHNR, CDR2 FQNEAQ (reference sequence). CDR3 length equals 17 residues. The ends were cut back, 2 bases at V and 4 bases at J, with 18 bases in the middle.

The chain carries TRBV27 and TRBJ1-2; no definite D call. The V and J ends lost 3 bases and 5 bases respectively, with 10 bases between them. The CDR3 spans 13 residues. Germline CDR1 is MNHEY and CDR2 is SMNVEV (reference sequence). The CDR3, as DNA: TGTGCCAGCAGTTTGGGCGAACCTTATGGCTACACCTTC. This encodes CASSLGEPYGYTF.

The J gene is TRBJ2-1, the V gene TRBV12-3 or TRBV12-4; the D is unclear. The ends were cut back, 3 bases at V and 4 bases at J, with 4 bases in the middle. The CDR3 consists of 12 residues. Here the CDR3 DNA reads TGTGCCAGCAGTTTCCCTTACAATGAGCAGTTCTTC. Translating it yields CASSFPYNEQFF.

With regard to this clone: The junction does not match germline at one end; this may be a read error. V is TRBV29-1 and J is TRBJ1-2; D is possibly TRBD1 (5 bases). There are 9 residues in the CDR3. CDR1 and CDR2 from the germline V gene are SQVTM and ANQGSEA. Here the CDR3 reads CSVEPGPLF. In DNA form, the CDR3 reads TGCAGCGTTGAGCCAGGGCCACTCTTC.

V usage is TRBV2 and J usage is TRBJ1-4, with D perhaps matching TRBD1 (6 bases). V was shortened by 3 bases and J by 7 bases, with 12 bases between the two germline ends. The germline gives CDR1 SNHLY, CDR2 FYNNEI. The CDR3 is 14 amino acids. CDR3 sequence reads: CASSERTVIEKLFF. CDR3 in DNA: TGTGCCAGCAGTGAGAGGACAGTCATTGAAAAACTGTTTTTT.

V gene TRBV28 combines with J gene TRBJ1-5, with TRBD1 matching 7 bases. Looked up from germline, CDR1 is MDHEN and CDR2 is SYDVKM. The J segment lost 6 bases and the V segment lost 4 bases, leaving 9 bases of the junction unmatched. The CDR3 covers 15 residues. DNA of the CDR3: TGTGCCAGCAGTTCGGGACAGCGTGATATTCAGCCCCAGCATTTT. Translation gives CASSSGQRDIQPQHF. The variable domain in full, with the rest retrieved from reference TRBV28 and TRBJ1-5, is DVKVTQSSRYLVKRTGEKVFLECVQDMDHENMFWYRQDPGLGLRLIYFSYDVKMKEKGDIPEGYSVSREKKERFSLILESASTNQTSMYLCASSSGQRDIQPQHFGDGTRLSIL.

The V gene is TRBV7-2, the J gene TRBJ2-5; the match to TRBD1 covers 12 bases. The CDR3 runs 16 residues. V was pared by 3 bases and J by 5 bases, with 7 bases of the junction left unmatched. Germline CDR1 reads SGHTA; CDR2 reads FQGNSA. CDR3 sequence (DNA): TGTGCCAGCAGCTTTCGAGGGACAGGGGGCCGGGAGACCCAGTACTTC. Translated, it gives CASSFRGTGGRETQYF.

This sequence joins TRBV19 and TRBJ1-5; D is perhaps TRBD1 (6 bases). This CDR3 spans 15 amino acids. With 6 bases removed from V and 4 bases from J, the gap between germline ends came to 16 bases. Germline CDR1 and CDR2: LNHDA and SQIVND (reference sequence). CDR3 amino acids: CASSSGGARNQPQHF. CDR3 in DNA: TGTGCCAGTAGCTCCGGGGGGGCGCGTAATCAGCCCCAGCATTTT.

This sequence joins TRBV5-6 and TRBJ1-1, with D perhaps TRBD1 (5 bases). Germline CDR1 reads SGHDT; CDR2 reads YYEEEE. The CDR3 covers 18 residues. The V gene lost 2 bases and the J gene lost 0 bases, with 20 bases spanning the gap. CDR3 bases: TGTGCCAGCAGCTTTTATTTGAGTTTCCAGGGTATGAACACTGAAGCTTTCTTT. This translates into CASSFYLSFQGMNTEAFF.